The rows below give T cell receptor beta chains drawn from one sample of a study of shared clonotypes between healthy human individuals. The data were produced by immunoSEQ multiplex PCR, yet TCRdb's version contains in-frame clones alone and is incomplete. The sample records approximately 2.4 million clones, almost 96% being singletons. The sample was naive CD4+ T cells sorted from blood. These receptor sequences come from a man aged 18 to 29 in good health. CDR3s include the opening cysteine and the closing phenylalanine or tryptophan.

>TRBJ2-1|TRBV5-1
CASSLRQGWNEQFF
>TRBJ2-2|TRBV11-2
CASRDTTVNTGELFF
>TRBJ1-6|TRBV30
CAWSGTGKGSPLHF
>TRBJ2-4|TRBV19
CASSIGPGQGKNIQYF
>TRBJ2-2|TRBV4-3
CASSQAGGSGRDRTGELFF
>TRBJ1-2|TRBV2
CASSLQGARSGYTF
>TRBJ2-7|TRBV7-2
CASSLFSGQGTKEQYF
>TRBJ2-7|TRBV5-1
CASSPDTGAREQYF
>TRBJ2-3|TRBV6-5
CASAPAGAGTQYF
>TRBJ2-3|TRBV5-1
CASRKGQATDTQYF
>TRBJ2-3|TRBV4-2
CASSQVGGVSPDTQYF
>TRBJ1-6|TRBV5-6
CASSLRDTRSPLHF
>TRBJ2-3|TRBV7-2
CASSSGGRASDTQYF
>TRBJ2-1|TRBV5-4
CASSPTTFSYNEQFF
>TRBJ2-5|TRBV27
CASSLKGTSGGRRETQYF
>TRBJ1-4|TRBV18
CASSPQVSKEKLFF
>TRBJ2-5|TRBV6-5
CASSYSNPRAQETQYF
>TRBJ1-6|TRBV5-1
CASSLRQGRDSPLHF
>TRBJ2-1|TRBV7-9
CASSSRTGSNEQFF
>TRBJ2-7|TRBV9
CASSAERASEQYF
>TRBJ1-6|TRBV28
CASSYNSPLHF
>TRBJ1-6|TRBV30
CAWSEAGGSPLHF
>TRBJ2-5|TRBV5-6
CASSLVSELVRETQYF
>TRBJ1-1|TRBV6-5
CASSSGVTEAFF
>TRBJ2-3|TRBV2
CASSWTGWASDTQYF
>TRBJ2-6|TRBV6-1
CASSVFIRDSGANVLTF
>TRBJ1-6|TRBV19
CASIGTWDSPLHF
>TRBJ1-5|TRBV5-1
CASSRDGDHNQPQHF
>TRBJ2-6|TRBV5-1
CASSLGRATSGANVLTF
>TRBJ2-1|TRBV9
CASSVGEGNEQFF
>TRBJ1-2|TRBV2
CASSGDRADGYTF
>TRBJ1-5|TRBV18
CASSPQGQGGGQPQHF
>TRBJ2-6|TRBV7-2
CASSLSSGKSSGANVLTF
>TRBJ1-1|TRBV10-2
CASSESSGATFF
>TRBJ1-4|TRBV7-9
CASSFGGAGEKLFF
>TRBJ1-5|TRBV29-1
CSVATGARDNQPQHF
>TRBJ1-1|TRBV14
CASAPVGQPAFF
>TRBJ2-1|TRBV30
CAWRAYSYNEQFF
>TRBJ2-7|TRBV9
CASSEGLAGSMDEQYF
>TRBJ2-2|TRBV6-1
CASAGQGVNTGELFF
>TRBJ2-3|TRBV4-1
CASSLSVTDTQYF
>TRBJ2-7|TRBV6-5
CASRLRDRSYEQYF
>TRBJ2-2|TRBV2
CASRKEGVDVGELFF
>TRBJ1-2|TRBV30
CAWSVRAGLYGYTF
>TRBJ1-4|TRBV7-9
CASSLGGQGIEKLFF
>TRBJ2-1|TRBV6-5
CASSYPMTGQQFF
>TRBJ2-7|TRBV7-9
CASSLPGPGEQYF
>TRBJ2-3|TRBV28
CASSAPPTDTQYF
>TRBJ1-6|TRBV19
CASGKRTVDNSPLHF